This T cell receptor beta chain was identified in a study of T cells in Graves' hyperthyroidism and ophthalmopathy. Per the germline V gene, CDR1 is SGHKS and CDR2 is YYEKEE (reference sequence). Trimming shortened V by 4 bases and J by 4 bases, and 15 bases separated the two germline ends. The CDR3 is 15 amino acids. The CDR3 regions of TCR beta were amplified from RNA transcripts. RT-PCR in the first round (using the HTBI primer set) targeted the TCR CDR3. TCRdb passed the multiplex PCR reads through MiXCR, listing each CDR3 protein once. Altogether just over 550,000 distinct CDR3 sequences are present, under 60% being singletons, with the ten largest covering 8.2%. Every diagnosis used clinical symptoms, serum thyroxine and TRAb, thyroid ultrasound and orbital computed tomography.

The chain combines TRBV5-5 with TRBJ1-3, with D tentatively TRBD1 (5 bases). The TCR originated in a woman aged 18-29 years with Graves' hyperthyroidism. The material sequenced was peripheral blood or thyroid tissue (not recorded which). As DNA, the CDR3 is TGTGCCAGCAGCCAAGCGGGGGAGGGAGGAAACACCATATATTTT. Translation: CASSQAGEGGNTIYF.